These T cell receptor beta chains were read from a single sample in a study of a mutant IDH1 vaccine in newly diagnosed glioma. Data came from immunoSEQ multiplex PCR; TCRdb stores just in-frame clones and leaves some out. Found here are fewer than 35,000 clones, nearly 90% of them singletons; the top ten hold about a fifth. Antigens of these TCRs are unknown. The sample here was PBMCs, taken from a glioma patient whose treatment included an IDH1 peptide vaccine. The source is a man between 18 and 35 years old with glioma. CDR3s include the opening cysteine and the closing phenylalanine or tryptophan. A D gene is named only where the DNA matches it firmly. For some rows the clone size is stated as once, few or many, or as a class when expanded; others skip it.

CDR3 DNA: TGTGCCAGCTCACCAACCCTAGCGGGAGCAGATACGCAGTATTTT
CDR3 protein: CASSPTLAGADTQYF
D gene: TRBD2
V gene: TRBV18
clone size: once
J gene: TRBJ2-3

CDR3 DNA: TGCAGCGTTGAATCGTCGGGAGGGTTACTATTC
CDR3 protein: CSVESSGGLLF
D gene: TRBD2
V gene: TRBV29-1
clone size: .
J gene: TRBJ2-7

CDR3 DNA: TGTGCCAGCACCCAATCCCCCGGGAGCGGGAATCAGCCCCAGCATTTT
CDR3 protein: CASTQSPGSGNQPQHF
D gene: .
V gene: TRBV7-9
clone size: .
J gene: TRBJ1-5

CDR3 DNA: TGTGCCAGCAGTTCCTGGGGCCATGGGTCCGAGCAGTACTTC
CDR3 protein: CASSSWGHGSEQYF
D gene: .
V gene: TRBV6-5
clone size: .
J gene: TRBJ2-7

CDR3 DNA: TGTGCCAGCAGCCTACAGGGATCCAACTATGGCTACACCTTC
CDR3 protein: CASSLQGSNYGYTF
D gene: .
V gene: TRBV7-2
clone size: .
J gene: TRBJ1-2

CDR3 DNA: TGTGCCAGCAGTACCGGGACAGGGGAGTTGCACTATGGCTACACCTTC
CDR3 protein: CASSTGTGELHYGYTF
D gene: TRBD1
V gene: TRBV6-6
clone size: .
J gene: TRBJ1-2

CDR3 DNA: TGTGCCAGCAGCCCCTCACTAGCGGGAGGGTCCGAGCAGTACTTC
CDR3 protein: CASSPSLAGGSEQYF
D gene: TRBD2
V gene: TRBV9
clone size: .
J gene: TRBJ2-7

CDR3 DNA: TGTGCCAGCAGAGGACAGGGCGCCTACGAGCAGTACTTC
CDR3 protein: CASRGQGAYEQYF
D gene: TRBD1
V gene: TRBV7-9
clone size: .
J gene: TRBJ2-7

CDR3 DNA: TGTGCCAGCAGTTTATTCAGGGCCGGGGAGCTGTTTTTT
CDR3 protein: CASSLFRAGELFF
D gene: .
V gene: TRBV27
clone size: .
J gene: TRBJ2-2

CDR3 DNA: TGTGCCAGCAGTTACTCTCCCGGTAGGGAGACCCAGTACTTC
CDR3 protein: CASSYSPGRETQYF
D gene: .
V gene: TRBV6-5
clone size: .
J gene: TRBJ2-5

CDR3 DNA: TGCAGCGCACAGGGGAACTATGGCTACACCTTC
CDR3 protein: CSAQGNYGYTF
D gene: TRBD1
V gene: TRBV29-1
clone size: once
J gene: TRBJ1-2

CDR3 DNA: TGCGCCAGCATCCTTGGGACAGGGGGCAGAGAGACCCAGTACTTC
CDR3 protein: CASILGTGGRETQYF
D gene: TRBD1
V gene: TRBV5-1
clone size: once
J gene: TRBJ2-5

CDR3 DNA: TGTGCCAGTAAGCTCCAGTCGACAAACACCGGGGAGCTGTTTTTT
CDR3 protein: CASKLQSTNTGELFF
D gene: .
V gene: TRBV19
clone size: .
J gene: TRBJ2-2

CDR3 DNA: TGCGCCAGCAGCTTGGAGGGTAGAGGCTATGGCTACACCTTC
CDR3 protein: CASSLEGRGYGYTF
D gene: .
V gene: TRBV5-1
clone size: .
J gene: TRBJ1-2

CDR3 DNA: TGTGCCAGCAGCTTAGCGGACCCTCACACAGATACGCAGTATTTT
CDR3 protein: CASSLADPHTDTQYF
D gene: .
V gene: TRBV11-3
clone size: once
J gene: TRBJ2-3

CDR3 DNA: TGTGCCACCAGCAGAGATTTGGGTGTCCCGCAGCCCCAGCATTTT
CDR3 protein: CATSRDLGVPQPQHF
D gene: .
V gene: TRBV15
clone size: .
J gene: TRBJ1-5

CDR3 DNA: TGTGCCTGGTCCGAGGGAGCCGTTTCCTACAATGAGCAGTTCTTC
CDR3 protein: CAWSEGAVSYNEQFF
D gene: .
V gene: TRBV30
clone size: .
J gene: TRBJ2-1

CDR3 DNA: TGTGCCAGCAGTGATAGGGTCGGGAAAGCTTTCTTT
CDR3 protein: CASSDRVGKAFF
D gene: .
V gene: TRBV28
clone size: .
J gene: TRBJ1-1

CDR3 DNA: TGCAGCGCCCGACAGGGCAGCAATCAGCCCCAGCATTTT
CDR3 protein: CSARQGSNQPQHF
D gene: TRBD1
V gene: TRBV29-1
clone size: .
J gene: TRBJ1-5

CDR3 DNA: TGTGCCAGCAGCGTAGAGGCCTTCGACAATGAGCAGTTCTTC
CDR3 protein: CASSVEAFDNEQFF
D gene: .
V gene: TRBV9
clone size: .
J gene: TRBJ2-1

CDR3 DNA: TGTGCCAGTAGTATAATCCCAGGAAGAGCCTACGAGCAGTACTTC
CDR3 protein: CASSIIPGRAYEQYF
D gene: .
V gene: TRBV19
clone size: .
J gene: TRBJ2-7

CDR3 DNA: TGTGCCAGCAGTGTAGGACAGGGGGCGTTTGAACCCTATGGCTACACCTTC
CDR3 protein: CASSVGQGAFEPYGYTF
D gene: TRBD1
V gene: TRBV6-1
clone size: .
J gene: TRBJ1-2

CDR3 DNA: TGTGCCAGTAGCGGACAGGCCTACAATGAGCAGTTCTTC
CDR3 protein: CASSGQAYNEQFF
D gene: TRBD1
V gene: TRBV19
clone size: .
J gene: TRBJ2-1

CDR3 DNA: TGCGCCAGCAGCCAAGATTTAGGCGTTGAGCAGTTCTTC
CDR3 protein: CASSQDLGVEQFF
D gene: .
V gene: TRBV4-3
clone size: .
J gene: TRBJ2-1

CDR3 DNA: TGCGCCAGCAGCCAAGATGGTGAAGCGGGAGGGCGAACAGATACGCAGTATTTT
CDR3 protein: CASSQDGEAGGRTDTQYF
D gene: TRBD2
V gene: TRBV4-3
clone size: .
J gene: TRBJ2-3

CDR3 DNA: TGTGCCAGCAGCCCCAAGGGCGGGGGGCATCAGCCCCAGCATTTT
CDR3 protein: CASSPKGGGHQPQHF
D gene: .
V gene: TRBV7-2
clone size: .
J gene: TRBJ1-5

CDR3 DNA: TGTGCCAGTAGTCCCGAGGGGGGACCCCAGCATTTT
CDR3 protein: CASSPEGGPQHF
D gene: .
V gene: TRBV19
clone size: few
J gene: TRBJ1-5

CDR3 DNA: TGTGCCTGGGCTCTTCTAGCGGGAGGAGTCAATGAGCAGTTCTTC
CDR3 protein: CAWALLAGGVNEQFF
D gene: TRBD2
V gene: TRBV30
clone size: .
J gene: TRBJ2-1

CDR3 DNA: TGTGCCAGTAGTGCGACAGTGAACACTGAAGCTTTCTTT
CDR3 protein: CASSATVNTEAFF
D gene: .
V gene: TRBV19
clone size: .
J gene: TRBJ1-1

CDR3 DNA: TGTGCCAGTTCAGACAGGGGCCATCAGCCCCAGCATTTT
CDR3 protein: CASSDRGHQPQHF
D gene: TRBD1
V gene: TRBV19
clone size: .
J gene: TRBJ1-5

CDR3 DNA: TGTGCCAGCAGCTTAGCGGCAGGGAGCAATCAGCCCCAGCATTTT
CDR3 protein: CASSLAAGSNQPQHF
D gene: .
V gene: TRBV7-2
clone size: .
J gene: TRBJ1-5

CDR3 DNA: TGTGCCAGCTCAGAAGGAGAAGGCTATGGCTACACCTTC
CDR3 protein: CASSEGEGYGYTF
D gene: .
V gene: TRBV18
clone size: .
J gene: TRBJ1-2

CDR3 DNA: TGTGCCTGGAGTGTAGGGGGGGACACCATATATTTT
CDR3 protein: CAWSVGGDTIYF
D gene: .
V gene: TRBV30
clone size: .
J gene: TRBJ1-3

CDR3 DNA: TGTGCCAGCAGCATAATGGTTAGGATGGATGATGACAATGAGCAGTTCTTC
CDR3 protein: CASSIMVRMDDDNEQFF
D gene: .
V gene: TRBV11-2
clone size: .
J gene: TRBJ2-1

CDR3 DNA: TGCGCCAGCAGCCAAGCCGGGCCCTACAATGAGCAGTTCTTC
CDR3 protein: CASSQAGPYNEQFF
D gene: .
V gene: TRBV4-1
clone size: .
J gene: TRBJ2-1

CDR3 DNA: TGTGCCAGCAGCCAAGGAGGGGGCAGGGGGGGCACTGAAGCTTTCTTT
CDR3 protein: CASSQGGGRGGTEAFF
D gene: TRBD1
V gene: TRBV7-9
clone size: .
J gene: TRBJ1-1

CDR3 DNA: TGTGCCAGCAGTGGCGTCCCTGAAGCTTTCTTT
CDR3 protein: CASSGVPEAFF
D gene: .
V gene: TRBV5-8
clone size: .
J gene: TRBJ1-1

CDR3 DNA: TGCAGCGTTGCGAGGGCCTCCACCGGGGAGCTGTTTTTT
CDR3 protein: CSVARASTGELFF
D gene: .
V gene: TRBV29-1
clone size: .
J gene: TRBJ2-2

CDR3 DNA: TGTGCCAGTAGTATGGCAACCGGAGGCACTGAAGCTTTCTTT
CDR3 protein: CASSMATGGTEAFF
D gene: .
V gene: TRBV19
clone size: once
J gene: TRBJ1-1

CDR3 DNA: TGTGCCAGCAGCCACGACAGCGAGTGGTCACCCCTCCACTTT
CDR3 protein: CASSHDSEWSPLHF
D gene: .
V gene: TRBV7-2
clone size: .
J gene: TRBJ1-6

CDR3 DNA: TGCGCCAGCAGCCAAGAACGGCGGGGGGGCACAGATACGCAGTATTTT
CDR3 protein: CASSQERRGGTDTQYF
D gene: TRBD2
V gene: TRBV4-1
clone size: .
J gene: TRBJ2-3

CDR3 DNA: TGTGCCAGCGAGAATCCCTCCTACAATGAGCAGTTCTTC
CDR3 protein: CASENPSYNEQFF
D gene: .
V gene: TRBV6-1
clone size: .
J gene: TRBJ2-1

CDR3 DNA: TGTGCCAGCAGTGAAGGCAGGGGGCAAGTGAATGAGCAGTTCTTC
CDR3 protein: CASSEGRGQVNEQFF
D gene: TRBD1
V gene: TRBV6-4
clone size: .
J gene: TRBJ2-1

CDR3 DNA: TGTGCCAGCAGCTTATCCATCCTACTCACAGATACGCAGTATTTT
CDR3 protein: CASSLSILLTDTQYF
D gene: .
V gene: TRBV7-2
clone size: .
J gene: TRBJ2-3

CDR3 DNA: TGTGCCAGCAGCACAGAGGACGGCTCCTACAATGAGCAGTTCTTC
CDR3 protein: CASSTEDGSYNEQFF
D gene: .
V gene: TRBV5-4
clone size: few
J gene: TRBJ2-1

CDR3 DNA: TGCGCCAGCAGCTTGGTTGGGGGGCTTAACTATGGCTACACCTTC
CDR3 protein: CASSLVGGLNYGYTF
D gene: .
V gene: TRBV5-1
clone size: .
J gene: TRBJ1-2

CDR3 DNA: TGTGCCAGCAGTTACCCGACTGAAGGTCACCCGGCTGAAGCTTTCTTT
CDR3 protein: CASSYPTEGHPAEAFF
D gene: .
V gene: TRBV6-5
clone size: .
J gene: TRBJ1-1

CDR3 DNA: TGTGCCAGCAGTCCCAGGGGGGGAACTTTCACTGAAGCTTTCTTT
CDR3 protein: CASSPRGGTFTEAFF
D gene: TRBD1
V gene: TRBV27
clone size: .
J gene: TRBJ1-1

CDR3 DNA: TGTGCCATCAGTGCGGACAGGGGAGAGGGCTACACCTTC
CDR3 protein: CAISADRGEGYTF
D gene: TRBD1
V gene: TRBV10-3
clone size: few
J gene: TRBJ1-2

CDR3 DNA: TGTGCCTGGAGTTCTACAGGGGGCACCGAAGCTTTCTTT
CDR3 protein: CAWSSTGGTEAFF
D gene: TRBD1
V gene: TRBV30
clone size: .
J gene: TRBJ1-1

CDR3 DNA: TGTGCCAGCAGTTACTCTGGTAGCGGGAGTGGCGAGCAGTACTTC
CDR3 protein: CASSYSGSGSGEQYF
D gene: TRBD2
V gene: TRBV6-5
clone size: once
J gene: TRBJ2-7

CDR3 DNA: TGCAGCGTTGGGGAGGGCGCCGACAATGAGCAGTTCTTC
CDR3 protein: CSVGEGADNEQFF
D gene: TRBD2
V gene: TRBV29-1
clone size: .
J gene: TRBJ2-1

CDR3 DNA: TGTGCCAGCGGCAGGGGCTGGGAGCAGTACTTC
CDR3 protein: CASGRGWEQYF
D gene: .
V gene: TRBV6-1
clone size: .
J gene: TRBJ2-7

CDR3 DNA: TGTGCCAGCAGGGGGGGACCGGACCAGCCCCAGCATTTT
CDR3 protein: CASRGGPDQPQHF
D gene: .
V gene: TRBV6-6
clone size: .
J gene: TRBJ1-5

CDR3 DNA: TGTGCCATCAGTCCCTCTGGGGCCAACGTCCTGACTTTC
CDR3 protein: CAISPSGANVLTF
D gene: .
V gene: TRBV10-3
clone size: .
J gene: TRBJ2-6

CDR3 DNA: TGTGCCAGCAGCGATGGGACAGTTGGAGAGACCCAGTACTTC
CDR3 protein: CASSDGTVGETQYF
D gene: TRBD1
V gene: TRBV6-1
clone size: .
J gene: TRBJ2-5

CDR3 DNA: TGTGCCAGCAGCTTGGAGGATGAGCAGTTCTTC
CDR3 protein: CASSLEDEQFF
D gene: .
V gene: TRBV5-6
clone size: .
J gene: TRBJ2-1

CDR3 DNA: TGCAGCGCCGACAGGGGATCGGGCGAGCAGTACTTC
CDR3 protein: CSADRGSGEQYF
D gene: TRBD1
V gene: TRBV29-1
clone size: .
J gene: TRBJ2-7

CDR3 DNA: TGCGCCAGCAGCCGTACAGGGGATGCCAAAAACATTCAGTACTTC
CDR3 protein: CASSRTGDAKNIQYF
D gene: TRBD1
V gene: TRBV4-3
clone size: .
J gene: TRBJ2-4